This T cell receptor (beta chain) was identified in a study of tumor and adjacent non-tumor tissue in lung cancer. Study overall: Patients comprised eleven to twelve adenocarcinoma, 2 squamous cell carcinoma and 1 small cell lung cancer. Samples averaged roughly 4 million productive TCRbeta reads each. Aged about 30 to 76 years, patients included roughly ten men and roughly 5 women with stage I to III disease.

TCRbeta libraries were built with three rounds of nested PCR, modified from ARM-PCR. MiXCR, run by TCRdb on the multiplex PCR reads, gives a single entry per CDR3 protein. The sample lists roughly 67,000 distinct CDR3 sequences; roughly 56% were seen once. The template was RNA from unsorted bulk tissue. Newly diagnosed lung cancer patients had thoracic surgery in China, August–November 2014, without prior chemotherapy. Germline V gene sequence: CDR1 SGHAT, CDR2 FQNNGV. This CDR3 is built from 17 residues. With regard to this clonotype: Mismatch with germline at one junction end may stem from a read error.

The receptor was derived from a man in his forties or fifties with non-small cell lung cancer. This chain connects TRBV11-2 to TRBJ2-7; D is perhaps TRBD2 (5 bases). Input material: lung tumor tissue. The CDR3 region has the DNA TGTGCCATCAGCTTAGGAAGATCCGCTCGGGGATCCCATGAGCAGTACTTC. Its translation: CAISLGRSARGSHEQYF.